The sequence of this T cell receptor beta chain was determined in a study of T-cell memory formation after mild COVID-19. For the study at large: TCR clusters were mostly donor specific.

There are 16 residues in the CDR3. CDR1 and CDR2 from the germline V gene are LGHNA and YNFKEQ. Trimming took 3 bases from V and 0 from J; bases not matched to a gene: 8. TCRdb re-derived calls from the 5' RACE reads in MiXCR, one entry per CDR3 protein. This table has hundreds of thousands of distinct CDR3 sequences, about 20% appearing once. Sample: PBMCs or a T cell subset sorted from them (not recorded which). The sequence was collected from an adult woman who had mild COVID-19 (a few samples of this study predate the infection). Cell type and time point are not known. V gene TRBV4-2 combines with J gene TRBJ2-7, with TRBD2 identical over 7 bases. The CDR3 sequence: CASSHRPAGSSYEQYF. The CDR3, as DNA: TGTGCCAGCAGCCACAGACCAGCGGGAAGCTCCTACGAGCAGTACTTC.